A single sample is the source of the 13 T cell receptor beta chains below, sequenced in a study of blood T cell repertoires in COVID-19. The table came from immunoSEQ multiplex PCR; TCRdb's copy has only in-frame clones and leaves some out. The sample comprises 150,000 to 200,000 clones, just over 85% of which are singletons, and nearly 8.5% rests with the top ten. Sample: peripheral blood. The receptors come from a man in his sixties with acute or convalescent COVID-19.

The count of this clone is one. In DNA form, the CDR3 reads TGTGCCAGCAGTTGGACAGGGGGCAATCAGCCCCAGCATTTT. This sequence encodes CASSWTGGNQPQHF. V gene TRBV27 combines with J gene TRBJ1-5; the match to TRBD1 covers 9 bases. The V segment lost 4 bases and the J segment 2 bases; nucleotides outside the gene matches: 0. The CDR3 length is 14 residues. Germline V gives CDR1 MNHEY, CDR2 SMNVEV (reference sequence).

The sample holds a few counts of this clone. The rearrangement links TRBV11-2 to TRBJ1-3; D unresolved. This CDR3 has 15 residues. Germline V gene lookup returns CDR1 SGHAT and CDR2 FQNNGV. V was shortened by 4 bases and J by 4 bases, with 14 bases between the two germline ends. CDR3 in amino acids: CASSSPVRGGNTIYF. For the CDR3, the DNA is TGTGCCAGCAGCTCACCGGTGCGGGGAGGAAACACCATATATTTT.

This chain links TRBV3-1 (or the pseudogene TRBV3-2) with TRBJ1-3, with TRBD1 matching 8 bases. The CDR3 is 15 amino acids. The germline V gene encodes CDR1 LGHDT and CDR2 YNNKEL (reference sequence). The J segment lost 4 bases and the V segment lost 3 bases, leaving 5 bases of the junction unmatched. CDR3 region: CASSQRQGLGNTIYF. The DNA of the CDR3 is TGTGCCAGCAGCCAGCGACAGGGGCTCGGAAACACCATATATTTT.

This chain links TRBV5-1 with TRBJ2-1; TRBD2 matches 10 bases. Germline trimming cut 1 base from V and 7 bases from J; bases unmatched to any gene: 2. The CDR3 loop spans 14 amino acids. The germline V gene encodes CDR1 SGHRS and CDR2 YFSETQ. The CDR3 sequence: CASSLTSGTNEQFF. The DNA of the CDR3 is TGCGCCAGCAGCTTGACTAGCGGGACGAATGAGCAGTTCTTC.

The chain links TRBV28 to TRBJ2-7; D perhaps matches TRBD2 (7 bases). CDR3 length: 15 amino acids. CDR1 is MDHEN, CDR2 SYDVKM, per germline. With 3 bases removed from V and 6 bases from J, the gap between germline ends came to 18 bases. The CDR3 region has the DNA TGTGCCAGCAGTTTTTTCCAGGGAGGGGGACTCGAGCAGTACTTC. This sequence encodes CASSFFQGGGLEQYF.

This chain links TRBV20-1 with TRBJ1-5; D is unresolved. With 6 bases removed from V and 6 bases from J, the gap between germline ends came to 6 bases. Germline CDR1 is DFQATT and CDR2 is SNEGSKA (reference sequence). The CDR3 has 10 amino acids. CDR3 loop: CSAGVQPQHF. DNA for the CDR3: TGCAGTGCCGGGGTTCAGCCCCAGCATTTT.

V gene TRBV2 combines with J gene TRBJ2-3; possibly TRBD2 for D (6 bases). The germline CDR1 and CDR2 sequences are SNHLY and FYNNEI. The CDR3 has 16 residues. Trimming cost V 5 bases and J 5 bases, with 20 bases left between them. The CDR3 region has the DNA TGTGCCAGCAGTAAATTGAGGACTATCGTCGGAGATACGCAGTATTTT. It encodes CASSKLRTIVGDTQYF.

This sequence joins TRBV27 and TRBJ2-3; D may be TRBD2 (5 bases). Germline V lookup: CDR1 MNHEY, CDR2 SMNVEV (reference sequence). This CDR3 has 13 residues. Trimming shortened V by 8 bases and J by 7 bases, and 16 bases separated the two germline ends. CDR3 in amino acids: CASSLTAGYTQYF. In DNA form, the CDR3 reads TGTGCCAGCTCCCTCACGGCGGGCTATACGCAGTATTTT.

The chain employs TRBV7-8 and TRBJ2-1, with TRBD1 matching 9 bases. Germline assignment: CDR1 SGHVS and CDR2 FQNEAQ. CDR3 length equals 20 residues. J gave up 1 base and V 5 bases, and 18 bases lay outside the gene matches. The CDR3 loop reads CASSNLIPIQGTGSYNEQFF. As DNA, the CDR3 is TGTGCCAGCAGCAATCTAATACCTATACAGGGGACAGGGTCCTACAATGAGCAGTTCTTC.

CDR3 residues: CASKGGQETQYF. The CDR3 DNA follows: TGTGCCAGCAAGGGAGGGCAGGAGACCCAGTACTTC. The chain couples TRBV6-1 to TRBJ2-5; 7 bases are shared with TRBD2. The V and J ends lost 7 bases and 5 bases, in that order; junction bases with no gene match: 4. The CDR3 is 12 residues long. Germline lookup yields CDR1 MNHNS and CDR2 SASEGT.

The gene calls are TRBV19 and TRBJ2-7; 7 bases map to TRBD2. This CDR3 is 13 amino acids long. The germline gives CDR1 LNHDA, CDR2 SQIVND (reference sequence). J was trimmed by 3 bases and V by 3 bases; bases with no gene match: 2. Written as DNA, the CDR3 is TGTGCCAGTAGTATGGGGGGGGACTACGAGCAGTACTTC. It specifies CASSMGGDYEQYF. The full variable domain, with the rest looked up from reference TRBV19 and TRBJ2-7, is DGGITQSPKYLFRKEGQNVTLSCEQNLNHDAMYWYRQDPGQGLRLIYYSQIVNDFQKGDIAEGYSVSREKKESFPLTVTSAQKNPTAFYLCASSMGGDYEQYFGPGTRLTVT.

The CDR3 DNA reads as TGTGCCAGCAGCCCTTACCGATCAGGGTCTGGAAACACCATATATTTT. Its translation is CASSPYRSGSGNTIYF. V and J are TRBV6-6 and TRBJ1-3, with D possibly matching TRBD1 (5 bases). This CDR3 is 16 amino acids long. Trimming removed 6 bases from V and 1 base from J, with 16 bases in between. CDR1 and CDR2 from the germline V gene are MNHNY and SVGAGI (reference sequence).

The V call is TRBV18, the J call TRBJ2-6; D ambiguous. Germline V lookup: CDR1 KGHSH, CDR2 LQKENI. The CDR3 contains 16 residues. Between the trimmed V and J ends, which lost 3 bases and 4 bases, there was a span of 13 bases. This CDR3 is CASSPSQAGGANVLTF. The CDR3 coding sequence is TGTGCCAGCTCACCCTCCCAGGCTGGCGGGGCCAACGTCCTGACTTTC.